Reported below is one T cell receptor (beta chain). Its antigen is not identified. The study reverse transcribed the entire isolated RNA, so it sequenced expressed TCRB transcripts. TCRdb keeps only in-frame clones here, not all; method: immunoSEQ multiplex PCR. Of fewer than 150,000 clones listed, about 7% are singletons. This sample was taken from a study of beta chain features in type 1 diabetes. Study overall: On cell yields, gender and age, patients and healthy donors were similar. General study findings and limits: Fewer junction insertions and more nucleotide deletions appeared in type 1 diabetes patients.

Stem cell-like memory, regulatory, central memory and naive CD4+ cells were sorted via CD45RO/CCR7/CD25/CD127/CD95/CD27. Sorting produced populations that all topped 98% purity. This CDR3 contains 15 residues. V shed 1 base and J 6 bases; nucleotides not matched to a gene: 7. CDR1 is SGHTS, CDR2 YDEGEE, per germline. The sequenced sample consisted of central memory CD4+ T cells from blood. This chain links TRBV5-8 with TRBJ1-5, with TRBD1 matching 7 bases. The receptor's source is a woman in her 30s in good health. CDR3 loop: CASSLPRQGPQPQHF. The CDR3 DNA is TGTGCCAGCAGCTTGCCCCGACAGGGACCTCAGCCCCAGCATTTT. The full variable domain, its missing parts supplied by reference TRBV5-8 and TRBJ1-5, is EAGVTQSPTHLIKTRGQQATLRCSPISGHTSVYWYQQALGLGLQFLLWYDEGEERNRGNFPPRFSGRQFPNYSSELNVNALELEDSALYLCASSLPRQGPQPQHFGDGTRLSIL.